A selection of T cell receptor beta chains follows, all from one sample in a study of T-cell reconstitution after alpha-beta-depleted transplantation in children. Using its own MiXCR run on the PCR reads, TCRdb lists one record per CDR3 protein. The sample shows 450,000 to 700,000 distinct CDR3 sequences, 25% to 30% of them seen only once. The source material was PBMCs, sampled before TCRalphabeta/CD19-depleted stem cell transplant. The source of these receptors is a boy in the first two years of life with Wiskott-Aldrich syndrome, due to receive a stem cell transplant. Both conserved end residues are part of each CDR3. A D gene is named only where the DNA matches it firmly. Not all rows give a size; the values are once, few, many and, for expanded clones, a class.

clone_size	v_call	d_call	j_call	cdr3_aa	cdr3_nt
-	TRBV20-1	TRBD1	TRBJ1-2	CSASQRDSAREDYGYTF	TGCAGTGCTAGTCAGCGGGACAGCGCACGGGAGGACTATGGCTACACCTTC
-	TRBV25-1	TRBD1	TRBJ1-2	CASSDDRGGNYGYTF	TGTGCCAGCAGTGACGACAGGGGGGGGAACTATGGCTACACCTTC
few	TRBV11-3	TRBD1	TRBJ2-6	CASSQQGVGANVLTF	TGTGCCAGCAGCCAACAGGGGGTCGGGGCCAACGTCCTGACTTTC
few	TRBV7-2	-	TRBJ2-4	CASSPQQESQYF	TGTGCCAGCAGCCCCCAACAGGAATCGCAGTACTTC
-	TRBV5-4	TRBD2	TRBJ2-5	CASSFPTSGYQETQYF	TGTGCCAGCAGCTTCCCGACTAGCGGGTATCAAGAGACCCAGTACTTC
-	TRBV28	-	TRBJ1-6	CASSFRDRYNSPLHF	TGTGCCAGCAGTTTCAGGGATCGATATAATTCACCCCTCCACTTT
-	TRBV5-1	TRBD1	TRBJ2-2	CASSFDRPGQGNTGELFF	TGCGCCAGCAGCTTCGATAGGCCTGGACAGGGGAACACCGGGGAGCTGTTTTTT
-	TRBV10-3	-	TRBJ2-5	CAIRSDREGETQYF	TGTGCCATCCGAAGCGACAGGGAGGGCGAGACCCAGTACTTC
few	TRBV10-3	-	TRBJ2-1	CAISAHSGSYNEQFF	TGTGCCATCAGTGCCCATAGCGGATCCTACAATGAGCAGTTCTTC
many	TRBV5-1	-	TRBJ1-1	CASSLSSVSNTEAFF	TGCGCCAGCAGCTTGTCGTCAGTTTCTAACACTGAAGCTTTCTTT